The TCR beta chain under discussion was sequenced for a study of T cells after yellow fever vaccination. Study details: Those fractions that held only low numbers of cells were prepared using the SMART-Seq v4 Ultra Low Input RNA kit.

Germline V gives CDR1 LNHNV, CDR2 YYDKDF (reference sequence). V shed 0 bases and J shed 5 bases, with 10 bases lying between them. The CDR3 covers 14 residues. In TCRdb, the 5' RACE reads were re-called with MiXCR into one record per CDR3 protein. The data show about 320,000 distinct CDR3 sequences, roughly 7% seen once. Notes on this clonotype: Its antigen is still unknown.

The study's findings and limits: Contaminants from the bulk population, in the form of abundant clonotypes, could be found in FACS-sorted repertoires.

The V call is TRBV15, the J call TRBJ2-5, with unresolved D. This receptor was obtained from a man between 18 and 29 years old who received the YFV17D yellow fever vaccine. Sample: PBMCs, taken roughly 46 days after the first yellow fever vaccination. The CDR3 loop reads CATSRDWFPETQYF. In nucleotides, the CDR3 is TGTGCCACCAGCAGAGATTGGTTCCCGGAGACCCAGTACTTC. Together with reference TRBV15 and TRBJ2-5, the CDR3 gives the full variable domain: DAMVIQNPRYQVTQFGKPVTLSCSQTLNHNVMYWYQQKSSQAPKLLFHYYDKDFNNEADTPDNFQSRRPNTSFCFLDIRSPGLGDTAMYLCATSRDWFPETQYFGPGTRLLVL.